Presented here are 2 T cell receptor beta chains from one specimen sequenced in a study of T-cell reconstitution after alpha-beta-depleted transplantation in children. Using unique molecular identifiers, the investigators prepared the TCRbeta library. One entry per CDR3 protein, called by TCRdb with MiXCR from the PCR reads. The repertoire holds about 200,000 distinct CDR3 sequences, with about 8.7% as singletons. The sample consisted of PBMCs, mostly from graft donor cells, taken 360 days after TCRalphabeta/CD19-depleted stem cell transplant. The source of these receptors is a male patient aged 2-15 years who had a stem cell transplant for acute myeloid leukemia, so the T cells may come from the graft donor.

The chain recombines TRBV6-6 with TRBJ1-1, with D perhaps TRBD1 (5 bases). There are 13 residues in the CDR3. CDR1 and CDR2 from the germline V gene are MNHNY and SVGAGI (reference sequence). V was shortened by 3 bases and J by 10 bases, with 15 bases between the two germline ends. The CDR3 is CASSYYDGAGAFF. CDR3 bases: TGTGCCAGCAGTTATTACGACGGGGCAGGAGCTTTCTTT.

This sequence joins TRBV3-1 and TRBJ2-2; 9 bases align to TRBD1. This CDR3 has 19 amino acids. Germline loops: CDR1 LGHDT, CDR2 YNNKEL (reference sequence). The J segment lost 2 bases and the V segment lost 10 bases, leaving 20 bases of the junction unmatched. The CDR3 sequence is CAICRLRDRVEGNTGELFF. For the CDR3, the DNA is TGTGCCATCTGTCGCCTCCGGGACAGGGTAGAGGGAAACACCGGGGAGCTGTTTTTT.